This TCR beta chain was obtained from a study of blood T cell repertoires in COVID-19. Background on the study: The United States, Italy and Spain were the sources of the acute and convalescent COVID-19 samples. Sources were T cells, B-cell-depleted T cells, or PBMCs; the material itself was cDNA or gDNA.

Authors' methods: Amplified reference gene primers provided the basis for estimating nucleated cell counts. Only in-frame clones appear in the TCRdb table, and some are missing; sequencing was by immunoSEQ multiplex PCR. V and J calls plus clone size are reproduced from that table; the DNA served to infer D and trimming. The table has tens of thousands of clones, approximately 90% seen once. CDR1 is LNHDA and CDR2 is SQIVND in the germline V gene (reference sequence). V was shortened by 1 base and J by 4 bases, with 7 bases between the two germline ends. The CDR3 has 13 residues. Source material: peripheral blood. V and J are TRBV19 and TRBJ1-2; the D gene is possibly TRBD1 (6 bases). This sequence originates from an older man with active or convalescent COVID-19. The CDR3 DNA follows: TGTGCCAGTAGTATAGGGACAGTCTATGGCTACACCTTC. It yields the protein CASSIGTVYGYTF. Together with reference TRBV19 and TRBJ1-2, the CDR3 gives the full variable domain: DGGITQSPKYLFRKEGQNVTLSCEQNLNHDAMYWYRQDPGQGLRLIYYSQIVNDFQKGDIAEGYSVSREKKESFPLTVTSAQKNPTAFYLCASSIGTVYGYTFGSGTRLTVV.